This T cell receptor (beta chain) was retrieved from a study of T cells in women clearing cervical HPV infection (dated by TCRdb to 2016 to 2018). Context from the whole study: The cases were about two dozen women with histologically confirmed HPV16-related CIN3 or worse, and 2 of those women had invasive cancers. Among cases, blood sampling came a median of approximately 150 days after lesion detection, with an interquartile range of roughly 80 to 220 days. Cases had a median age of approximately 35 years compared with 38 to 40 for controls, and baseline characteristics showed no significant differences between the groups. The parent cohort enrolled under 11,000 women aged 18 or older in Guanacaste, Costa Rica, in 1993 to 1994 and followed the women for less than eight years. Since only a few of the women had HLA typing available, the possibility that HLA type was acting as a confounder could not be ruled out. This exploratory proof-of-principle case-control study, nested within the Guanacaste HPV Natural History Study in Costa Rica, compared TCR repertoires among women with different cervical HPV16 outcomes. The controls were 25 women whose single incident HPV16 infection cleared within 12 months with no development of precancer or cancer. Quality controls consisted of five blinded duplicates per group, for a total of roughly 60 samples made up of approximately 50 participants and some 10 replicates. Cases were matched to controls by age within five years and by the year the sample was collected. Case blood was taken at the visit when the lesion was first identified, whereas control blood was taken when infection was no longer detected.

Turning to this clone: The antigen it binds to is not known. The read terminates 3 residues ahead of where the CDR3 ends, so the germline J gene completes it.

Every participant had a single incident cervical HPV16 infection, and prevalent HPV16 infections were excluded. Cervical HPV DNA was detected by MY09/MY11 PCR, and genotyping was performed by dot-blot hybridization. Under 17 mL of heparinized blood was centrifuged, after which the buffy coat was aliquoted, frozen at -30 degrees C, and then stored at -80 degrees C. QIAGEN kits were used to extract genomic DNA from the buffy coat specimens. The immunoSEQ assay used multiplex PCR to amplify TCR beta CDR3 regions from an average of around 1,200 ng of genomic DNA per sample. Primer bias was corrected in the assay by using a complete synthetic TCR repertoire to establish an amplification baseline. The amplicons were sequenced on the Illumina platform. As for the original processing: Sequences were error-corrected by clustering with frequency ratios and a modified nearest-neighbor algorithm and were then analyzed in the immunoSEQ Analyzer with IMGT gene definitions. At each rarefaction depth, TCR richness and evenness were averaged over 20 rarefaction repeats, and samples with fewer sequences than the depth were excluded. Relative abundances of V, D and J genes were compared between groups using Wilcoxon rank sum tests, with FDR correction applied. An intraclass correlation of around 96% for TCR richness and an average of roughly 80% across 66 gene segments were obtained from the blinded duplicates. What TCRdb holds here is the immuneACCESS table cut down to in-frame rearrangements. Part of the clones is not present; checked against another copy, under half of the missing clones reflect an unresolved V gene, and the others are unexplained. The D gene and trimming were derived from the DNA, and the V and J assignments and clone size from that table. The sample's table lists a count of some 37,000 clones. Jointly, the top ten make up roughly 3.7% of the sample.

Counted from cysteine to phenylalanine, this CDR3 has 16 amino acids. The DNA has 39 bases, all within the CDR3, and is read from base 1. V is cut back by 2 bases and J by 7 bases, with 5 bases in the junction unmatched. Looking up the germline V gene yields CDR1 KGHSH and CDR2 LQKENI. Broader findings and caveats from the paper: Cases were distinguished from controls with an estimated AUC of 0.65 to 0.85 by random forest classifiers combining richness and V gene abundances. Because of the cross-sectional design, the study could not determine whether the associations came before infection or resulted from infection, and neither effector/memory subsets nor HPV-specific T cells were isolated. Significantly higher TCR repertoire richness was observed in CIN3+ cases than in controls across sequencing depths, whereas no difference in evenness was found. TRBV6-7 relative abundance was lower in cases than in controls (around 0.11% versus 0.15%; Bonferroni P = 0.0008). Because T-cell numbers per sample were unknown, differences in richness could reflect varying T-cell content rather than repertoire biology.

The clonotype originates from a woman between 18 and 70 years old with a cervical HPV16 infection that either progressed to CIN3+ or cleared (not recorded which). This receptor chain uses TRBV18 and TRBJ2-2; the central 12 bases match TRBD2. Sequenced input: blood buffy coat. The CDR3 region: CASSPRLAGDFGELFF. CDR3 DNA, as far as it was read: TGTGCCAGCTCACCAAGACTAGCGGGAGACTTCGGGGAG.